This TCR beta chain was sequenced during a study of blood T cell repertoires in COVID-19. Background on the study: In each case, the material was cDNA or gDNA derived from T cells, B-cell-depleted T cells, or PBMCs.

Membership in each cohort depended on participant-reported clinical history. The protocol was immunoSEQ multiplex PCR, while the TCRdb copy is restricted to in-frame clones and leaves out a portion. Altogether around 290,000 clones are present, 70% to 90% being singletons, with the ten largest covering approximately 1%. Sequencing was carried out using PBMCs or T cells enriched from blood (not recorded which). The receptor was isolated from a woman in her thirties who had recovered from COVID-19.

CDR3 loop: CASSPRLSGSVEQYF. CDR3 nucleotide sequence: TGTGCCAGCAGCCCAAGACTCTCCGGATCGGTCGAGCAGTACTTC. The chain couples TRBV7-6 to TRBJ2-7; D gene unclear. The V gene's germline CDR1 is SGHVS and CDR2 FNYEAQ. V lost 5 bases and J 6 bases, leaving 20 bases between the germline ends. This CDR3 has 15 residues.